This T cell receptor beta chain emerged from a study of blood T cell repertoires in COVID-19. Study-level background: T cells, B-cell-depleted T cells, or PBMCs provided the cDNA or gDNA that served as material.

The germline V and J ends were trimmed by 7 bases and 7 bases, with 17 bases remaining between them. The CDR3 has 15 amino acids. Germline CDR1 and CDR2: SNHLY and FYNNEI. Membership in each cohort depended on participant-reported clinical history. Recovered status applied to Cohort 3 donors who had two consecutive negative PCRs. It also applied to those with clearance or with symptom resolution. Assay: immunoSEQ multiplex PCR; the TCRdb copy retains only in-frame clones and omits some. This sample has approximately 130,000 clones, with 75% to 90% found just once. The rearrangement uses TRBV2 and TRBJ1-6; weak D call: TRBD1 (6 bases). The receptor comes from a man aged 30-40 years who had recovered from COVID-19. The sample consisted of PBMCs or T cells enriched from blood (not recorded which). CDR3 loop: CASTAGQTDNSPLHF. The CDR3 region has the DNA TGTGCCAGCACGGCCGGACAGACCGACAATTCACCCCTCCACTTT.